These T cell receptor beta chains were read from a single sample in a study of graft-versus-host responses after intestinal transplantation. Sequencing used immunoSEQ multiplex PCR; TCRdb keeps in-frame clones, though not all of them. Of approximately 85,000 clones listed, 85% to 95% are singletons. Their antigens are not known. This specimen was unstimulated CD8+ T cells sorted from spleen or lymph node cells, taken before transplant. The receptors come from a human donor who was the organ donor for an intestinal transplant. Both conserved end residues are part of each CDR3. D genes are given only for firm matches. Size is omitted from some rows. Given values are once, few, many or a class for expanded clones.

>TRBJ1-1|-|-|TRBV4-3
TGCGCCAGCAGCCAGGAAGCCGGGGTCCTGGCTTTCTTT
CASSQEAGVLAFF
>TRBJ1-2|-|-|TRBV7-9
TGTGCCAGCAGCTTGGCCGGGAGCGGCTACACCTTC
CASSLAGSGYTF
>TRBJ1-2|-|-|TRBV5-1
TGCGCCAGCAGCGTACAGGGACCCTATGGCTACACCTTC
CASSVQGPYGYTF
>TRBJ2-3|-|-|TRBV28
TGTGCCAGCAGTTTATTAACTAGTTTGACAGATACGCAGTATTTT
CASSLLTSLTDTQYF
>TRBJ2-5|TRBD2|-|TRBV4-2
TGTGCCAGCAGCCAGACTAGCGGGGGGAAAGAGACCCAGTACTTC
CASSQTSGGKETQYF
>TRBJ2-7|-|-|TRBV10-3
TGTGCCATCAGTGAGAATGTAGAAAAGCCCTACGAGCAGTACTTC
CAISENVEKPYEQYF
>TRBJ1-1|-|-|TRBV30
TGTGCCTGGAGTGCACTCCGCACTGAAGCTTTCTTT
CAWSALRTEAFF
>TRBJ2-1|-|-|TRBV6-4
TGTGCCAGCAGCGACATGTGGGCGCCAGGAGGCTACAATGAGCAGTTCTTC
CASSDMWAPGGYNEQFF
>TRBJ1-1|TRBD1|-|TRBV4-1
TGCGCCAGCAGCCAAGCGACAGGGTTTGGGTCTTTTTCTTTCTTT
CASSQATGFGSFSFF
>TRBJ2-1|TRBD1|few|TRBV9
TGTGCCAGCAGCGTAGAAGCTGAAGGACAGGGGCCCTACAATGAGCAGTTCTTC
CASSVEAEGQGPYNEQFF
>TRBJ2-1|-|-|TRBV10-3
TGTGCCATCAGTGCAGGGGATGGCTACAATGAGCAGTTCTTC
CAISAGDGYNEQFF
>TRBJ2-5|-|-|TRBV7-8
TGTGCCAGCAGCTTAGTAGGCCGGGAAGAGACCCAGTACTTC
CASSLVGREETQYF
>TRBJ2-7|TRBD2|-|TRBV5-4
TGTGCCAGCAGCTTCGGGGACTACTACGAGCAGTACTTC
CASSFGDYYEQYF
>TRBJ2-3|TRBD2|once|TRBV2
TGTGCCAGCAGTGAAACTAGCGGGGGGGACAAAGATACGCAGTATTTT
CASSETSGGDKDTQYF
>TRBJ2-3|-|-|TRBV11-1
TGTGCCAGCAGCTCAACCTCAGGGAGCACAGATACGCAGTATTTT
CASSSTSGSTDTQYF
>TRBJ2-1|TRBD2|-|TRBV5-8
TGTGCCAGCAGCTTAGGGACTAGCGGGGGTAATGATGAGCAGTTCTTC
CASSLGTSGGNDEQFF
>TRBJ1-3|-|-|TRBV6-6
TGTGCCAGCAGTTTGGGGGGTAGCTCTGGAAACACCATATATTTT
CASSLGGSSGNTIYF
>TRBJ2-7|TRBD1|-|TRBV4-2
TGTGCCAGCAGCCATCGACAGGGCTACGAGCAGTACTTC
CASSHRQGYEQYF
>TRBJ1-5|-|-|TRBV4-1
TGCGCCAGCAGCCGGGGGGGAAGCAATCAGCCCCAGCATTTT
CASSRGGSNQPQHF
>TRBJ2-7|TRBD2|few|TRBV2
TGTGCCAGCAGTGGACGGGACTACACCTACGAGCAGTACTTC
CASSGRDYTYEQYF
>TRBJ2-6|-|-|TRBV27
TGTGCCAGCAGATCCCTAGTCTCTGGGGCCAACGTCCTGACTTTC
CASRSLVSGANVLTF
>TRBJ2-7|-|-|TRBV27
TGTGCCAGCAGTTTGGAGGGACGACACTACGAGCAGTACTTC
CASSLEGRHYEQYF
>TRBJ2-7|TRBD2|-|TRBV11-2
TGTGCCAGCAGCCCAGAGGCGCTAGCGGGCTACGAGCAGTACTTC
CASSPEALAGYEQYF
>TRBJ2-7|-|-|TRBV27
TGTGCCAGCAGTTTGCTTGCGGATATCTCCTCGGGCGAGCAGTACTTC
CASSLLADISSGEQYF
>TRBJ2-1|TRBD2|-|TRBV14
TGTGCCAGCAGCCCTCGTAACCTTGGACTAGCGGGAGAAGCGACCTACAATGAGCAGTTCTTC
CASSPRNLGLAGEATYNEQFF
>TRBJ2-3|-|-|TRBV12-2
TGTGCAAGTCGTTTAGTATTGACTTCAGAGGGCACAGATACGCAGTATTTT
CASRLVLTSEGTDTQYF
>TRBJ2-1|TRBD2|-|TRBV4-1
TGCGCCAGCAGCCAAGACACTAGCGGGGGGGCTTGGAATGAGCAGTTCTTC
CASSQDTSGGAWNEQFF
>TRBJ2-1|TRBD1|-|TRBV5-6
TGTGCCAGCACCCCAGGGGGCAATGAGCAGTTCTTC
CASTPGGNEQFF
>TRBJ2-1|-|-|TRBV9
TGTGCCAGCAGCGTAAATGGCAGGGCCGATGAGCAGTTCTTC
CASSVNGRADEQFF